These 30 T cell receptor beta chains originate from one sample sequenced in a study of cytomegalovirus exposure and HLA in healthy donors. A multiplex PCR was run with 60 Vbeta primers and 13 Jbeta primers. Profiling relied on immunoSEQ multiplex PCR, and the TCRdb table lists in-frame clones only, not all of them. Of 95,000 to 110,000 clones detected, roughly 80% appear once; the ten largest clones hold 1.5% to 2%. Sequenced input: PBMCs. Receptors originate from a woman aged 40-49 years in good health and CMV-seronegative.

In this sample, this clone turned up a few times. The chain is built from TRBV7-3 and TRBJ2-1; possible D gene TRBD1, 6 bases. The CDR3 extends over 14 amino acids. CDR1 and CDR2 (germline): SGHTA, FQGTGA. V shed 0 bases and J shed 7 bases, with 10 bases lying between them. The CDR3 loop is CASSLTARGNEQFF. CDR3 bases: TGTGCCAGCAGCTTAACGGCCAGGGGTAATGAGCAGTTCTTC.

The chain employs TRBV7-8 and TRBJ2-7, with 9 bases identical to TRBD1. This CDR3 has 14 residues. Germline lookup yields CDR1 SGHVS and CDR2 FQNEAQ. Trimming at V came to 4 bases and at J to 7 bases, leaving 8 bases not matched to a gene. The CDR3 loop reads CASSSGTGMGEQYF. The DNA for the CDR3 is TGTGCCAGCAGCTCCGGGACAGGGATGGGGGAGCAGTACTTC. Full variable domain (remainder filled in from reference TRBV7-8 and TRBJ2-7): GAGVSQSPRYKVAKRGQDVALRCDPISGHVSLFWYQQALGQGPEFLTYFQNEAQLDKSGLPSDRFFAERPEGSVSTLKIQRTQQEDSAVYLCASSSGTGMGEQYFGPGTRLTVT.

The chain carries TRBV10-1 and TRBJ2-3, with 12 bases that match TRBD2. Germline loops: CDR1 WNHNN, CDR2 SYGVQD (reference sequence). The trim removed 4 bases at V and 3 bases at J, leaving 5 bases unmatched. This CDR3 is built from 16 residues. In DNA form, the CDR3 reads TGCGCCAGCAGTGTTTCTAGCGGGAGGGCGACAGATACGCAGTATTTT. Its protein product is CASSVSSGRATDTQYF.

This clone was counted once. The V and J genes are TRBV6-6 and TRBJ1-6; D not certain. V lost 7 bases, J lost 7 bases, and 17 bases lay in between. The CDR3 loop spans 15 amino acids. CDR1 is MNHNY, CDR2 SVGAGI, per germline (reference sequence). The CDR3 DNA reads TGTGCCAGCATATCCCCTTCCCGACTGAATTCACCCCTCCACTTT. Translating it yields CASISPSRLNSPLHF.

This clone was counted once. The genes are TRBV28 and TRBJ2-7, with TRBD1 identical over 10 bases. J was trimmed by 6 bases and V by 3 bases; bases with no gene match: 8. In germline, CDR1 is MDHEN, CDR2 SYDVKM. The CDR3 runs to 15 residues. The CDR3 region is CASSFRDRGWSEQYF. Written as DNA, the CDR3 is TGTGCCAGCAGTTTTCGGGACAGGGGCTGGTCCGAGCAGTACTTC. Full variable domain (remainder filled in from reference TRBV28 and TRBJ2-7): DVKVTQSSRYLVKRTGEKVFLECVQDMDHENMFWYRQDPGLGLRLIYFSYDVKMKEKGDIPEGYSVSREKKERFSLILESASTNQTSMYLCASSFRDRGWSEQYFGPGTRLTVT.

The chain is built from TRBV18 and TRBJ1-2; D remains ambiguous. This CDR3 spans 13 amino acids. The V and J ends lost 3 bases and 4 bases respectively, with 9 bases between them. The V gene's germline CDR1 is KGHSH and CDR2 LQKENI. The DNA for the CDR3 is TGTGCCAGCTCACCTCCCCGTAGCTATGGCTACACCTTC. This codes for CASSPPRSYGYTF.

This chain joins TRBV28 and TRBJ2-7, with 7 bases identical to TRBD2. The CDR3 extends over 15 amino acids. V was pared by 5 bases and J by 2 bases, with 9 bases of the junction left unmatched. The germline gives CDR1 MDHEN, CDR2 SYDVKM. DNA of the CDR3: TGTGCCAGCAGTGAGGTCGCTAGCGGACCCTACGAGCAGTACTTC. This translates into CASSEVASGPYEQYF.

The genes are TRBV7-8 and TRBJ2-5, with 15 bases aligning to TRBD2. The CDR3 sequence is 18 residues long. Germline CDR1 reads SGHVS; CDR2 reads FQNEAQ. V trimming: 5 bases; J trimming: 5 bases; junction bases outside the gene matches: 12. The CDR3 DNA sequence: TGTGCCAGCAGCCAAGGACTAGCGGGAGGGCTGGGTTTCGAGACCCAGTACTTC. It is translated as CASSQGLAGGLGFETQYF. Full variable domain (remainder filled in from reference TRBV7-8 and TRBJ2-5): GAGVSQSPRYKVAKRGQDVALRCDPISGHVSLFWYQQALGQGPEFLTYFQNEAQLDKSGLPSDRFFAERPEGSVSTLKIQRTQQEDSAVYLCASSQGLAGGLGFETQYFGPGTRLLVL.

The chain links TRBV7-2 to TRBJ2-4; D uncertain. This CDR3 is 14 amino acids long. Looked up from germline, CDR1 is SGHTA and CDR2 is FQGNSA. Trimming pared 3 bases from V and 7 bases from J, leaving 13 bases between. The chain's CDR3 is CASSFHHPRNIQYF. The CDR3 bases are TGTGCCAGCAGCTTCCACCACCCGCGGAACATTCAGTACTTC.

As regards this clone: Relative to the germline gene, one junction end is altered; a read error may explain this. The chain has TRBV29-1 and TRBJ2-2; 9 bases match TRBD1. Germline CDR1 SQVTM, CDR2 ANQGSEA. This CDR3 has 15 residues. The CDR3: CSVGAGTGNTGELFF. The CDR3 nucleotides are TGCAGCGTTGGCGCTGGGACAGGGAACACCGGGGAACTGTTTTTT.

The V and J genes are TRBV6-5 and TRBJ2-1, with 7 bases identical to TRBD2. This CDR3 is 13 amino acids long. V lost 6 bases, J lost 4 bases, and 3 bases stayed unmatched. Per germline, CDR1 MNHEY and CDR2 SVGAGI. The DNA for the CDR3 is TGTGCCAGCAGCCGGGACTATTACAATGAGCAGTTCTTC. Its translation is CASSRDYYNEQFF.

This clone has just one count. The chain joins TRBV9 to TRBJ2-2; 12 nucleotides align to TRBD1. The CDR3 runs 19 residues. V lost 6 bases to trimming and J lost 4 bases; unmatched junction nucleotides: 16. Germline V gene lookup returns CDR1 SGDLS and CDR2 YYNGEE. The chain's CDR3 is CASTTRAGTGGAGTGELFF. Here the CDR3 DNA reads TGTGCCAGCACTACTAGGGCCGGGACAGGGGGCGCCGGCACCGGGGAGCTGTTTTTT.

The chain recombines TRBV18 with TRBJ1-2, with D unresolved. Per germline, CDR1 KGHSH and CDR2 LQKENI. The CDR3 has 13 amino acids. V gave up 2 bases and J gave up 6 bases, with 10 bases separating them. CDR3 amino acids: CASSPDTTHGYTF. CDR3 DNA sequence: TGTGCCAGCTCACCAGACACGACCCATGGCTACACCTTC.

This chain connects TRBV7-8 to TRBJ2-1; TRBD2 matches 7 bases. This CDR3 spans 14 amino acids. Germline CDR1 SGHVS, CDR2 FQNEAQ. V shed 10 bases, J shed 3 bases, and the junction held 9 bases outside the gene matches. The CDR3 here is CATRREGLYNEQFF. As DNA, the CDR3 is TGTGCCACCCGGAGGGAGGGCCTCTACAATGAGCAGTTCTTC.

The rearrangement joins TRBV30 to TRBJ1-6; D is undetermined. The CDR3 extends over 15 amino acids. CDR1 and CDR2 from the germline V gene are GTSNPN and SVGIG (reference sequence). The V end was cut by 3 bases, the J end by 2 bases, with 11 bases between. The chain's CDR3 is CAWRVRGTYNSPLHF. The CDR3 nucleotides are TGTGCCTGGAGGGTGCGCGGGACCTATAATTCACCCCTCCACTTT.

This chain links TRBV11-2 with TRBJ1-4; D is unclear. The CDR3 is 18 residues long. V was clipped by 1 base and J by 0 bases, with 15 bases between them. CDR1 is SGHAT and CDR2 is FQNNGV in the germline V gene. CDR3 sequence reads: CASSLGVLTESTNEKLFF. Written as DNA, the CDR3 is TGTGCCAGCAGCTTAGGGGTATTGACGGAGTCAACTAATGAAAAACTGTTTTTT.

In this sample, this clone turned up a few times. This chain uses TRBV7-2 with TRBJ2-1, with D maybe TRBD2 (6 bases). V was clipped by 5 bases and J by 4 bases, with 18 bases between them. Germline-derived CDR1 and CDR2 are SGHTA and FQGNSA. CDR3 length equals 16 residues. The CDR3, as DNA: TGTGCCAGCAGCAAATCCGGGACTGGGAAATACAATGAGCAGTTCTTC. Protein product: CASSKSGTGKYNEQFF.

This rearrangement joins TRBV5-1 to TRBJ2-1, with TRBD2 identical over 10 bases. The V gene end was trimmed by 0 bases and the J gene end by 4 bases; junction bases not matched to a gene: 4. This CDR3 is 16 amino acids long. CDR1 is SGHRS, CDR2 YFSETQ, per germline. CDR3 amino acids: CASSLVASGSYNEQFF. In DNA, the CDR3 is TGCGCCAGCAGCTTGGTGGCTAGCGGGAGTTACAATGAGCAGTTCTTC.

This clone came up once. The CDR3 DNA reads TGTGCCAGCAGTTTTTTGCCGGGGGATAGCAATCAGCCCCAGCATTTT. Its translation is CASSFLPGDSNQPQHF. The gene calls are TRBV28 and TRBJ1-5, with a tentative D call TRBD1 (5 bases). From germline, CDR1 is MDHEN and CDR2 SYDVKM. The CDR3 length is 16 residues. The ends were cut back, 3 bases at V and 0 bases at J, with 12 bases in the middle. Supplemented by reference TRBV28 and TRBJ1-5, the full variable domain reads DVKVTQSSRYLVKRTGEKVFLECVQDMDHENMFWYRQDPGLGLRLIYFSYDVKMKEKGDIPEGYSVSREKKERFSLILESASTNQTSMYLCASSFLPGDSNQPQHFGDGTRLSIL.

The chain has TRBV6-6 and TRBJ2-2, with D tentatively TRBD2 (5 bases). The CDR3 covers 16 residues. Trimming stripped 0 bases from V and 5 bases from J, with 13 bases between. Germline CDR1 is MNHNY and CDR2 is SVGAGI (reference sequence). CDR3 sequence: CASSYSNSAVTGELFF. DNA of the CDR3: TGTGCCAGCAGTTACTCGAATTCAGCGGTTACCGGGGAGCTGTTTTTT.

The chain joins TRBV6-4 to TRBJ2-3; 8 nucleotides line up with TRBD2. The CDR3 consists of 16 residues. Germline V gene sequence: CDR1 MRHNA, CDR2 SNTAGT. Trimming cost V 5 bases and J 3 bases; bases outside gene matches: 10. This CDR3 reads CASSTSPGGATDTQYF. CDR3 in DNA: TGTGCCAGCAGTACCTCCCCGGGAGGGGCGACAGATACGCAGTATTTT.

On this clone: This specimen includes other DNA sequences encoding the same CDR3. The chain joins TRBV28 to TRBJ1-2; D may be TRBD1 (6 bases). The CDR3 sequence is 13 residues long. Germline V gene sequence: CDR1 MDHEN, CDR2 SYDVKM. Trimming took 8 bases from V and 8 from J, leaving 18 bases between them. CDR3: CASRNTGKRGYTF. The CDR3 DNA is TGTGCCAGCCGTAACACAGGGAAGAGGGGCTACACCTTC.

This chain connects TRBV15 to TRBJ1-4; tentatively, D is TRBD1 (6 bases). CDR1 is LNHNV and CDR2 is YYDKDF in the germline V gene (reference sequence). V was clipped by 0 bases and J by 7 bases, with 12 bases between them. The CDR3 extends over 15 amino acids. The CDR3: CATSREKGGSEKLFF. DNA of the CDR3: TGTGCCACCAGCAGAGAGAAAGGGGGAAGTGAAAAACTGTTTTTT.

The V gene is TRBV7-2, the J gene TRBJ2-5; a weak D match, TRBD1 (5 bases). The CDR3 is 17 amino acids. The germline gives CDR1 SGHTA, CDR2 FQGNSA. Trimming took 2 bases from V and 1 from J, leaving 17 bases between them. CDR3 in amino acids: CASSLRVGAPFQETQYF. DNA for the CDR3: TGTGCCAGCAGCTTACGGGTAGGGGCCCCATTCCAAGAGACCCAGTACTTC.

The chain carries TRBV4-1 and TRBJ1-2; 8 positions agree with TRBD1. The CDR3 sequence is 14 residues long. The J segment lost 7 bases and the V segment lost 1 base, leaving 5 bases of the junction unmatched. Germline assignment: CDR1 MGHRA and CDR2 YSYEKL. The CDR3 sequence is CASSQATGALGYTF. The CDR3 DNA reads as TGCGCCAGCAGCCAAGCGACAGGGGCCCTTGGCTACACCTTC.

The genes are TRBV9 and TRBJ1-2, with D hard to call. Germline lookup yields CDR1 SGDLS and CDR2 YYNGEE. V lost 7 bases and J lost 12, with 16 bases in between. There are 11 residues in the CDR3. CDR3: CASGGEVADTF. The CDR3 DNA sequence: TGTGCCAGCGGCGGGGAGGTGGCTGACACCTTC.

The J gene is TRBJ2-5, the V gene TRBV7-2; weak D call: TRBD2 (5 bases). V was clipped by 1 base and J by 5 bases, with 11 bases between them. Germline V gene sequence: CDR1 SGHTA, CDR2 FQGNSA. This CDR3 has 14 amino acids. The chain's CDR3 is CASSLGTSLETQYF. The CDR3 DNA reads as TGTGCCAGCAGCTTAGGGACTTCTCTGGAGACCCAGTACTTC.

This CDR3 reads CASSLFRIGDRISQPQHF. The CDR3 coding sequence is TGTGCCAGCAGCTTATTTAGGATTGGGGACAGAATTTCACAGCCCCAGCATTTT. This chain links TRBV7-9 with TRBJ1-5; 7 nucleotides line up with TRBD1. V lost 2 bases to trimming and J lost 7 bases; unmatched junction nucleotides: 17. Per germline, CDR1 SEHNR and CDR2 FQNEAQ (reference sequence). This CDR3 spans 18 amino acids. The full variable domain, with the rest looked up from reference TRBV7-9 and TRBJ1-5, is DTGVSQNPRHKITKRGQNVTFRCDPISEHNRLYWYRQTLGQGPEFLTYFQNEAQLEKSRLLSDRFSAERPKGSFSTLEIQRTEQGDSAMYLCASSLFRIGDRISQPQHFGDGTRLSIL.

This chain links TRBV9 with TRBJ1-2; no reliable D call. The CDR3 spans 14 residues. The germline V gene encodes CDR1 SGDLS and CDR2 YYNGEE. Trimming stripped 3 bases from V and 4 bases from J, with 13 bases between. The CDR3 DNA reads TGTGCCAGCAGCGGGTCCGCGGCGGGCTATGGCTACACCTTC. Its translation: CASSGSAAGYGYTF.

The chain couples TRBV15 to TRBJ1-1, with D perhaps TRBD1 (6 bases). The germline V gene encodes CDR1 LNHNV and CDR2 YYDKDF (reference sequence). V shed 2 bases and J shed 5 bases, with 9 bases lying between them. This CDR3 comprises 13 residues. DNA for the CDR3: TGTGCCACCAGCAGACGACAGGTTACTGAAGCTTTCTTT. Its protein is CATSRRQVTEAFF.